This record concerns one TCR beta chain sequence. This record belongs to a study of blood T cell repertoires in COVID-19. For the study at large: Whether acute or convalescent, the COVID-19 samples came from the United States, Italy and Spain. Sources were T cells, B-cell-depleted T cells, or PBMCs; the material itself was cDNA or gDNA.

Germline CDR1 LGHNA, CDR2 YNFKEQ. The CDR3 is 14 amino acids. V lost 2 bases to trimming and J lost 8 bases; unmatched junction nucleotides: 6. Measured with immunoSEQ multiplex PCR; TCRdb has only the in-frame clones, and not every one. This sample has around 64,000 clones, with roughly 78% found just once. This chain connects TRBV4-2 to TRBJ1-5; 7 bases map to TRBD1. Sequencing was done on a sample of peripheral blood. This TCR derives from a man aged 55-75 years with acute or convalescent COVID-19. CDR3 sequence: CASSQQQGNEPQHF. CDR3 coding DNA: TGTGCCAGCAGCCAACAACAGGGGAATGAGCCCCAGCATTTT.